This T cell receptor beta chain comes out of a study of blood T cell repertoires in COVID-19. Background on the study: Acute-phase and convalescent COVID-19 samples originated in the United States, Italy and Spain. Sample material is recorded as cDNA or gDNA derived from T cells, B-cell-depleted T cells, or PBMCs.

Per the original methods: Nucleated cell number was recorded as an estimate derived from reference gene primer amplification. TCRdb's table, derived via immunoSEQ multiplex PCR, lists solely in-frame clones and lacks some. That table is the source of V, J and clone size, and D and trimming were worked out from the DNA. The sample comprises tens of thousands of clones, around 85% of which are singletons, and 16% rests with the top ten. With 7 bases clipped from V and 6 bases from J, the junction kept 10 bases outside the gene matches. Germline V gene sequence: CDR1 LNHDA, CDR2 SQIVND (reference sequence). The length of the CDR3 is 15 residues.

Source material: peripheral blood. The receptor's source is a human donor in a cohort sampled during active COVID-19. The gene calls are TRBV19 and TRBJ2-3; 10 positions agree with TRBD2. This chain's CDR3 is CASKDSGRPGDTQYF. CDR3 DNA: TGTGCCAGTAAAGATAGCGGGAGGCCCGGGGATACGCAGTATTTT.